This TCR beta chain was sequenced during a study of control samples from healthy donors and cancer patients. Using immunoSEQ multiplex PCR, the repertoire was profiled, and TCRdb retains in-frame clones only, with some absent. The data contain 200,000 or so clones, about 94% of them singletons. Germline V gene lookup returns CDR1 WSHSY and CDR2 SAAADI. The CDR3 covers 14 residues. Trimming removed 6 bases at V and 7 bases at J, with 16 bases between. The V and J genes are TRBV10-2 and TRBJ1-3; TRBD1 might be the D (5 bases). The clonotype comes from a man aged 45-65 years in good health. Material for sequencing was blood. DNA for the CDR3: TGCGCCAGCAGGGACAACAGTATCGGTAACACCATATATTTT. This sequence encodes CASRDNSIGNTIYF.